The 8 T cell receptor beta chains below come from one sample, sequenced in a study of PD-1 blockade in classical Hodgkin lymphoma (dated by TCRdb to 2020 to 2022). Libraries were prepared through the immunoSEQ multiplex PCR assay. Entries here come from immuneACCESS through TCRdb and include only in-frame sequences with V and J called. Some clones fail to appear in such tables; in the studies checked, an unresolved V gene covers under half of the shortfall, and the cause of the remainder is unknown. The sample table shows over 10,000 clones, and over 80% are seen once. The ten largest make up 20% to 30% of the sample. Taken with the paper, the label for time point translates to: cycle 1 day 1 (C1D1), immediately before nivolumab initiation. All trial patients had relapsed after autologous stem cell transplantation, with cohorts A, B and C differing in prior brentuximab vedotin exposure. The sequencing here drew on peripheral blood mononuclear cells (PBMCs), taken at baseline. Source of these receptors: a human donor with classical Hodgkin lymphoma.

CDR3 sequence (DNA): TGTGCCAGCAGCCCCGGGAGCACCCAGGGGAACACTGAAGCTTTCTTT. Encoded protein: CASSPGSTQGNTEAFF. This chain joins TRBV2 and TRBJ1-1; weak D call: TRBD1 (5 bases). The CDR3 totals 16 residues. Looked up from germline, CDR1 is SNHLY and CDR2 is FYNNEI. Trimming cost V 6 bases and J 1 base, with 18 bases left between them.

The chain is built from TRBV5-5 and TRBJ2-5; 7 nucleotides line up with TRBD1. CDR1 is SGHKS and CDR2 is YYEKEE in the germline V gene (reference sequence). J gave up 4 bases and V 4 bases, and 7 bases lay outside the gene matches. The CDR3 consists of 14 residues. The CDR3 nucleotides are TGTGCCAGCAGCCGCTTAGGGGGCTCAGAGACCCAGTACTTC. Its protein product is CASSRLGGSETQYF.

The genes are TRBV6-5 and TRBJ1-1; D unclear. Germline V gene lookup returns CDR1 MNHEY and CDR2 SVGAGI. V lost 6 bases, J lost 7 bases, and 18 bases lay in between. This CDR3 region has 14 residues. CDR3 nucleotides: TGTGCCAGCAGCGATGAGATTGAGGGCGGTGAAGCTTTCTTT. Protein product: CASSDEIEGGEAFF.

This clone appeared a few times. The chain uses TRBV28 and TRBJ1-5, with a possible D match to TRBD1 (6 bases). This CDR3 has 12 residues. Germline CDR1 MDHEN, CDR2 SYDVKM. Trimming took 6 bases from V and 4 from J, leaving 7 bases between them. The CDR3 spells CASRTGNQPQHF. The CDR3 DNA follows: TGTGCCAGCAGGACAGGAAATCAGCCCCAGCATTTT. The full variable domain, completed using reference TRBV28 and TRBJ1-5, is DVKVTQSSRYLVKRTGEKVFLECVQDMDHENMFWYRQDPGLGLRLIYFSYDVKMKEKGDIPEGYSVSREKKERFSLILESASTNQTSMYLCASRTGNQPQHFGDGTRLSIL.

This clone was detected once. The DNA of the CDR3 is TGTGCCAGCAGCCCCGGACAGGGCAGCACAGATACGCAGTATTTT. Translation: CASSPGQGSTDTQYF. The chain combines TRBV5-8 with TRBJ2-3; TRBD1 matches at 8 bases. V shed 4 bases, J shed 0 bases, and the junction held 4 bases outside the gene matches. CDR3 length: 15 residues. Per germline, CDR1 SGHTS and CDR2 YDEGEE.

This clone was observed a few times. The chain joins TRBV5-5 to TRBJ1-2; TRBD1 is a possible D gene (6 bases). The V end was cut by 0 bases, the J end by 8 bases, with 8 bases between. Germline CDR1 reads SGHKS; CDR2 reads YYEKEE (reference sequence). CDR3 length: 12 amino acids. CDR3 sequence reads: CASSLAGGGYTF. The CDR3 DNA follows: TGTGCCAGCAGCTTGGCTGGGGGCGGCTACACCTTC.

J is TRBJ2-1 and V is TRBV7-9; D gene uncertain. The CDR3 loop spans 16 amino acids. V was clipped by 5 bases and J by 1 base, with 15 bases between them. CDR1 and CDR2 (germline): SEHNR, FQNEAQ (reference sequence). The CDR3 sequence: CASSSWGSGSYNEQFF. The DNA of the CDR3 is TGTGCCAGCAGCAGTTGGGGAAGTGGGTCCTACAATGAGCAGTTCTTC.

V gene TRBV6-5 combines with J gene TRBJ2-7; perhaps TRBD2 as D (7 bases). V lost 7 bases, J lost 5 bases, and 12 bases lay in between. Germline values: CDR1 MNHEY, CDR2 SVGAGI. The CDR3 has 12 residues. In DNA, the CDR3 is TGTGCCAGCAAAGGGGGGGACAACGAGCAGTACTTC. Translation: CASKGGDNEQYF.